This T cell receptor beta chain originates from a study of human T cells and chemical hapten exposure. Points from the study as a whole: TCRs exceeding a frequency of 1 in 1000 stayed unchanged under DPC sensitization.

The table lists this clonotype with a few counts. No antigen is known for it. The V gene's germline CDR1 is MNHEY and CDR2 SMNVEV (reference sequence). V shed 3 bases and J shed 3 bases, with 11 bases lying between them. This CDR3 spans 14 amino acids. Time point: patch test 2, 6 weeks after DPC sensitization. As to treatment: therapeutic diphenylcyclopropenone sensitization with weekly scalp DPC. Individual cDNA molecules received unique molecular identifiers in the library. Using its own MiXCR run on the RACE reads, TCRdb lists one record per CDR3 protein. The sample has roughly 92,000 distinct CDR3 sequences, over 9.5% seen once; the top ten hold around 3%.

This sequence was found in a woman aged 40 to 50 with alopecia areata. Some clones in this sample may be carry-over from other donors' samples. The specimen was whole blood, collected in connection with sensitization to the hapten diphenylcyclopropenone (DPC). The gene calls are TRBV27 and TRBJ1-2, with D possibly TRBD1 on 5 matching bases. In nucleotides, the CDR3 is TGTGCCAGCAGTTTCAGGGAAGGGCACTATGGCTACACCTTC. This sequence encodes CASSFREGHYGYTF.